This record covers a single TCR beta chain. The CDR3 is made up of 12 amino acids. Looked up from germline, CDR1 is KGHSH and CDR2 is LQKENI. The V end was cut by 6 bases, the J end by 1 base, with 6 bases between. Clones were sequenced by immunoSEQ multiplex PCR, and TCRdb holds only the in-frame ones, with some missing. The data show fewer than 350,000 clones, about nine tenths seen once. This sample stems from a study of blood T cell repertoires in COVID-19. Participant-given clinical history determined each cohort assignment. The rearrangement links TRBV18 to TRBJ1-1; maybe TRBD1 (5 bases). The sequenced sample consisted of PBMCs or T cells enriched from blood (not recorded which). The clonotype originates from a middle-aged woman with acute COVID-19. The CDR3 spells CASSRENTEAFF. The CDR3 coding sequence is TGTGCCAGCTCCAGGGAGAACACTGAAGCTTTCTTT.